One and the same sample provided the 24 T cell receptor beta chains below, sequenced in a study of identical twins (TCRdb year 2016). Receptors were amplified or captured by 5' RACE. The sequencing machine was an Illumina HiSeq 2000. TCRdb cleaned the public reads at Q25 with fastp, built clones with MiXCR and kept in-frame beta chains. Identical CDR3 protein sequences are pooled into one entry, listed with their most common genes and DNA. The sample table holds roughly 470,000 distinct CDR3 sequences, of which roughly an eighth were seen once. More than 0.8% of the sample rests with the top ten. These sequences were also reported in another study, on yellow fever vaccine responses in identical twins.

Sample: CD4+ T cells sorted from blood. These receptors were taken from a woman younger than 30 in good health.

This clonotype was counted many times. V and J are TRBV29-1 and TRBJ2-2, with 12 bases fitting TRBD1. The CDR3 loop spans 14 amino acids. The J segment lost 6 bases and the V segment lost 4 bases, leaving 3 bases of the junction unmatched. CDR1 and CDR2 from the germline V gene are SQVTM and ANQGSEA. In nucleotides, the CDR3 is TGCAGCGTTGGGGGACAGGGGGCTGCCGGGGAGCTGTTTTTT. This sequence encodes CSVGGQGAAGELFF.

This clonotype occurred many times. The chain has TRBV12-3 or TRBV12-4 and TRBJ2-3; TRBD2 matches at 8 bases. With 7 bases clipped from V and 6 bases from J, the junction kept 9 bases outside the gene matches. This CDR3 spans 14 amino acids. The DNA of the CDR3 is TGTGCCAGCATGATAGCGGGATCGGGGGATACGCAGTATTTT. Translation: CASMIAGSGDTQYF.

This chain joins TRBV7-8 and TRBJ2-3; D is possibly TRBD2 (7 bases). Trimming stripped 5 bases from V and 2 bases from J, with 17 bases between. Looked up from germline, CDR1 is SGHVS and CDR2 is FQNEAQ. The CDR3 has 16 amino acids. The CDR3 is CASSQFPRGATDTQYF. The CDR3 DNA is TGTGCCAGCAGCCAATTCCCCCGGGGGGCCACAGATACGCAGTATTTT.

This chain links TRBV30 with TRBJ2-3; D is possibly TRBD2 (6 bases). Germline V CDR1 and CDR2: GTSNPN, SVGIG (reference sequence). Trimming left V 4 bases short and J 1 base short, with 6 bases between. The CDR3 runs 12 residues. The CDR3 reads CAWTSGTDTQYF. The CDR3 region has the DNA TGTGCCTGGACTAGCGGCACAGATACGCAGTATTTT.

This clonotype has a handful of counts. The chain joins TRBV6-1 to TRBJ2-2, with D perhaps matching TRBD1 (5 bases). The germline gives CDR1 MNHNS, CDR2 SASEGT. This CDR3 has 14 amino acids. V lost 7 bases and J lost 3, with 12 bases in between. The CDR3 region is CASMLDRYTGELFF. CDR3 in DNA: TGTGCCAGCATGCTAGACAGATACACCGGGGAGCTGTTTTTT.

This rearrangement joins TRBV7-9 to TRBJ1-1, with 8 bases aligning to TRBD1. J was trimmed by 5 bases and V by 5 bases; bases with no gene match: 13. The CDR3 is 16 amino acids. The germline gives CDR1 SEHNR, CDR2 FQNEAQ (reference sequence). DNA for the CDR3: TGTGCCAGCAGCGACGGCGGGACAGGTACTCTAACTGAAGCTTTCTTT. Translation gives CASSDGGTGTLTEAFF.

V is TRBV19 and J is TRBJ2-2; no clear D. From germline, CDR1 is LNHDA and CDR2 SQIVND (reference sequence). V was clipped by 3 bases and J by 5 bases, with 4 bases between them. This CDR3 comprises 12 residues. CDR3 sequence: CASSMWTGELFF. CDR3 DNA sequence: TGTGCCAGTAGTATGTGGACCGGGGAGCTGTTTTTT.

The chain has TRBV7-2 and TRBJ1-2; D is unresolved. Germline loops: CDR1 SGHTA, CDR2 FQGNSA. The germline V and J ends were trimmed by 6 bases and 3 bases, with 17 bases remaining between them. The CDR3 runs to 15 residues. This CDR3 reads CASRPAVVRHYGYTF. As DNA, the CDR3 is TGTGCCAGCAGACCCGCGGTAGTCAGGCACTATGGCTACACCTTC.

This clonotype was seen only a few times. This chain uses TRBV5-1 with TRBJ1-2, with D possibly TRBD1 on 5 matching bases. Germline V gene sequence: CDR1 SGHRS, CDR2 YFSETQ. Deletions cut 0 bases from V and 8 bases from J, with 17 bases between. The CDR3 contains 15 residues. CDR3 amino acids: CASSLDTGPPKGYTF. The CDR3 DNA is TGCGCCAGCAGCTTGGATACAGGACCACCTAAGGGCTACACCTTC.

The chain employs TRBV4-3 and TRBJ2-7, with 10 nucleotides matching TRBD2. V trimming: 2 bases; J trimming: 5 bases; junction bases outside the gene matches: 6. Germline V gives CDR1 LGHNA, CDR2 YSLEER. This CDR3 has 15 residues. CDR3 nucleotides: TGCGCCAGCAGCCAAATAGCGGGAGGTGTCAACGAGCAGTACTTC. It is translated as CASSQIAGGVNEQYF.

This clonotype was counted only a few times. The gene calls are TRBV12-3 or TRBV12-4 and TRBJ2-5, with TRBD1 matching over 10 bases. The CDR3 has 14 amino acids. V gave up 5 bases and J gave up 5 bases; unmatched junction bases: 5. This chain's CDR3 is CASSADRGRETQYF. In nucleotides, the CDR3 is TGTGCCAGCAGTGCAGACAGGGGGCGGGAGACCCAGTACTTC.

The J gene is TRBJ2-6, the V gene TRBV6-2 or TRBV6-3, with unresolved D. Trimming shortened V by 5 bases and J by 2 bases, and 22 bases separated the two germline ends. CDR3 length: 19 residues. Germline CDR1 MNHEY, CDR2 SVGEGT. For the CDR3, the DNA is TGTGCCAGCAGTCATTTACGGAACACTAACCCTCCTGGGGCCAACGTCCTGACTTTC. It is translated as CASSHLRNTNPPGANVLTF.

The table lists this clonotype with many counts. This chain uses TRBV10-3 with TRBJ1-4; tentative D call: TRBD1 (5 bases). Germline V gene sequence: CDR1 ENHRY, CDR2 SYGVKD. V dropped 7 bases and J dropped 5 bases, with 11 bases sitting between them. The CDR3 is 13 residues long. This chain's CDR3 is CAIKDSPNEKLFF. The CDR3 DNA reads as TGTGCCATCAAAGACAGCCCAAATGAAAAACTGTTTTTT.

This clonotype was observed many times. V gene TRBV3-1 combines with J gene TRBJ1-2; 7 bases fit TRBD1. CDR3 length: 14 residues. The V segment lost 3 bases and the J segment 5 bases; nucleotides outside the gene matches: 6. Germline V gene sequence: CDR1 LGHDT, CDR2 YNNKEL (reference sequence). The CDR3 nucleotides are TGTGCCAGCAGCCAGGCCGGGACAGTTTATGGCTACACCTTC. Its protein product is CASSQAGTVYGYTF. Full variable domain (outside the CDR3, taken from reference TRBV3-1 and TRBJ1-2): DTAVSQTPKYLVTQMGNDKSIKCEQNLGHDTMYWYKQDSKKFLKIMFSYNNKELIINETVPNRFSPKSPDKAHLNLHINSLELGDSAVYFCASSQAGTVYGYTFGSGTRLTVV.

This clonotype showed up many times. The V and J genes are TRBV20-1 and TRBJ2-2; 7 bases are shared with TRBD2. V gave up 2 bases and J gave up 5 bases; unmatched junction bases: 2. Per the germline V gene, CDR1 is DFQATT and CDR2 is SNEGSKA (reference sequence). The CDR3 covers 13 residues. CDR3 loop: CSARWGGTGELFF. The DNA of the CDR3 is TGCAGTGCTAGATGGGGGGGGACCGGGGAGCTGTTTTTT.

This clonotype was observed a few times. The rearrangement joins TRBV5-1 to TRBJ2-5, with D hard to call. The CDR3 is 14 amino acids. Deletions cut 0 bases from V and 1 base from J, with 7 bases between. Per germline, CDR1 SGHRS and CDR2 YFSETQ. The DNA of the CDR3 is TGCGCCAGCAGCTTGGGGGTTACCCAAGAGACCCAGTACTTC. It codes for CASSLGVTQETQYF.

The rearrangement links TRBV7-8 to TRBJ1-6; 10 bases line up with TRBD1. With 1 base clipped from V and 7 bases from J, the junction kept 4 bases outside the gene matches. Per germline, CDR1 SGHVS and CDR2 FQNEAQ. This CDR3 region has 16 residues. The CDR3 nucleotides are TGTGCCAGCAGCTTAGGGCCGGGACAGGGGAATTCACCCCTCCACTTT. Amino acid sequence: CASSLGPGQGNSPLHF.

This clonotype turned up a few times. The chain employs TRBV5-1 and TRBJ1-1; TRBD1 matches 9 bases. Losses at the gene ends were 2 bases for V and 7 bases for J; bases not matched to a gene: 3. Per the germline V gene, CDR1 is SGHRS and CDR2 is YFSETQ. There are 13 residues in the CDR3. The CDR3 loop is CASSLQDRGEAFF. For the CDR3, the DNA is TGCGCCAGCAGCTTACAGGACAGGGGTGAAGCTTTCTTT.

The table lists this clonotype with many counts. The rearrangement joins TRBV9 to TRBJ2-2; D gene ambiguous. The V and J ends lost 2 bases and 4 bases respectively, with 18 bases between them. This CDR3 contains 17 residues. Germline V gene lookup returns CDR1 SGDLS and CDR2 YYNGEE. The CDR3 loop is CASSVLASVPTTGELFF. The CDR3 bases are TGTGCCAGCAGCGTTCTTGCGAGCGTCCCGACCACCGGGGAGCTGTTTTTT.

The chain uses TRBV6-1 and TRBJ2-7; D not resolved. Trimming shortened V by 3 bases and J by 3 bases, and 15 bases separated the two germline ends. CDR3 length equals 15 residues. Germline CDR1 MNHNS, CDR2 SASEGT. The CDR3 spells CASSDRTRSVYEQYF. The CDR3 DNA reads as TGTGCCAGCAGTGACAGGACCCGCTCCGTCTACGAGCAGTACTTC.

This clonotype has just a few counts. The chain combines TRBV30 with TRBJ2-1, with 7 bases fitting TRBD2. CDR1 and CDR2 from the germline V gene are GTSNPN and SVGIG (reference sequence). Trimming removed 2 bases from V and 7 bases from J; junction bases left unmatched: 5. The CDR3 is 13 amino acids. As DNA, the CDR3 is TGTGCCTGGAGTAGGCGGGGGAGGAATGAGCAGTTCTTC. The encoded protein is CAWSRRGRNEQFF.

The V gene is TRBV29-1, the J gene TRBJ2-5; D may correspond to TRBD1 or TRBD2 (6 bases each). V was shortened by 1 base and J by 5 bases, with 11 bases between the two germline ends. Per the germline V gene, CDR1 is SQVTM and CDR2 is ANQGSEA. The CDR3 covers 13 residues. The CDR3 here is CSVEGTAGETQYF. The DNA of the CDR3 is TGCAGCGTTGAAGGGACAGCGGGTGAGACCCAGTACTTC.

This clonotype appeared once. The chain has TRBV19 and TRBJ2-7; D not resolved. This CDR3 is 14 amino acids long. With 7 bases removed from V and 6 bases from J, the gap between germline ends came to 19 bases. CDR1 and CDR2 from the germline V gene are LNHDA and SQIVND (reference sequence). In DNA form, the CDR3 reads TGTGCCAGTACCGCGCCAGGATTCGTCGGCGAGCAGTACTTC. Its translation: CASTAPGFVGEQYF.

The V gene is TRBV27, the J gene TRBJ2-7, with 7 bases fitting TRBD1. J lost 7 bases, V lost 5 bases, and 14 bases had no gene match. The CDR3 contains 15 residues. Germline-derived CDR1 and CDR2 are MNHEY and SMNVEV (reference sequence). The chain's CDR3 is CASSPTGQWDLEQYF. The DNA of the CDR3 is TGTGCCAGCAGTCCCACGGGACAGTGGGACCTGGAGCAGTACTTC.